This TCR beta chain was identified in a study of shared clonotypes between healthy human individuals. Profiled with immunoSEQ multiplex PCR; TCRdb holds only in-frame clones, not every one. The table has 400,000 to 600,000 clones, 75% to 80% seen once; the top ten hold approximately 12%. The origin of this receptor is a woman aged 40 to 50 in good health. Some clones in this sample may be carry-over from other donors' samples. Material for sequencing was PBMCs.

The CDR3 reads CASSWTGSDTEAFF. The CDR3 nucleotides read TGCGCCAGCAGCTGGACAGGATCGGACACTGAAGCTTTCTTT. The chain links TRBV5-1 to TRBJ1-1, with 7 bases aligning to TRBD1. CDR3 length: 14 residues. Per the germline V gene, CDR1 is SGHRS and CDR2 is YFSETQ. The junction had 5 bases not matched to a gene; V was cut back by 3 bases and J by 3 bases.